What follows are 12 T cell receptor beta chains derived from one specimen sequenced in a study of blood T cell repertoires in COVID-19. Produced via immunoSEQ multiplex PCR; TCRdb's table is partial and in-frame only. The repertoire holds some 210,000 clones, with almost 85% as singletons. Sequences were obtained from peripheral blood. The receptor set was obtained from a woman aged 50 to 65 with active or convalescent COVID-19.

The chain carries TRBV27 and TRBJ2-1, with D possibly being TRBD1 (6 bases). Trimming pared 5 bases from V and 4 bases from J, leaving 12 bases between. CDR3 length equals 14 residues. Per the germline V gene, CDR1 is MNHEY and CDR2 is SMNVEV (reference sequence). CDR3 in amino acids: CASSKSGQYNEQFF. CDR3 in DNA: TGTGCCAGCAGTAAATCGGGACAATACAATGAGCAGTTCTTC.

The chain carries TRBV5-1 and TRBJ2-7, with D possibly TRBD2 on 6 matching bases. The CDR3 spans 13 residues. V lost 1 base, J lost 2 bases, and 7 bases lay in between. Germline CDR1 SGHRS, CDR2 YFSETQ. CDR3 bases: TGCGCCAGCAGCTTGTGGGAGGCCTACGAGCAGTACTTC. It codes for CASSLWEAYEQYF.

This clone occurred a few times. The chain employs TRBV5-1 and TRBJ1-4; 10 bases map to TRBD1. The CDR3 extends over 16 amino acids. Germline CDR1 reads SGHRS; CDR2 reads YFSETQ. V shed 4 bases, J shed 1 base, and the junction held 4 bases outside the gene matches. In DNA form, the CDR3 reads TGCGCCAGCAGCAACGGACAGGGGGGAACTAATGAAAAACTGTTTTTT. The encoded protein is CASSNGQGGTNEKLFF.

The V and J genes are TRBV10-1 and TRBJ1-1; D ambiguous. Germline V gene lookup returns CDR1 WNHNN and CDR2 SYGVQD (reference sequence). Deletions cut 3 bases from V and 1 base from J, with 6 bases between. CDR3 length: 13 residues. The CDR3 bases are TGCGCCAGCAGTGAACATACGAACACTGAAGCTTTCTTT. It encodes CASSEHTNTEAFF.

CDR3 in amino acids: CASSIRVNYGYTF. In DNA, the CDR3 is TGTGCCAGCAGCATCAGGGTGAACTATGGCTACACCTTC. The chain links TRBV11-2 to TRBJ1-2; TRBD1 might be the D (5 bases). Trimming took off 5 bases at V and 2 bases at J, with 9 bases between the two ends. CDR1 SGHAT and CDR2 FQNNGV come from the germline V gene. The CDR3 runs to 13 residues.

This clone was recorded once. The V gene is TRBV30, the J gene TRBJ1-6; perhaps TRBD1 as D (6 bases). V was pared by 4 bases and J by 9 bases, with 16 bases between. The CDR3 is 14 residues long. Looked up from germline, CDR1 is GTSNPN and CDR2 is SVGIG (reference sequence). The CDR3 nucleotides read TGTGCCTGGACTGGCCGTATAGGGGGTTCACCCCTCCACTTT. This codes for CAWTGRIGGSPLHF.

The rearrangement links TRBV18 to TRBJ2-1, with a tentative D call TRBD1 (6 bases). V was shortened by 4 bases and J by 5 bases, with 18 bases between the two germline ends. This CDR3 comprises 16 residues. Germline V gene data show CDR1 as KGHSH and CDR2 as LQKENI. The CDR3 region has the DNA TGTGCCAGCTCACGGTCCGGGACACCGAGCCACAATGAGCAGTTCTTC. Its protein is CASSRSGTPSHNEQFF.

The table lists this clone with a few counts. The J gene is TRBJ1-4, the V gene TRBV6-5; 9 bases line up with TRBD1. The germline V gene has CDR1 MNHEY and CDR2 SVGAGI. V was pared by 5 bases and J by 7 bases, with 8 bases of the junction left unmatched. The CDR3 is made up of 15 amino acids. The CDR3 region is CASSKGQGESEKLFF. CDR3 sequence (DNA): TGTGCCAGCAGTAAGGGACAGGGAGAGAGTGAAAAACTGTTTTTT.

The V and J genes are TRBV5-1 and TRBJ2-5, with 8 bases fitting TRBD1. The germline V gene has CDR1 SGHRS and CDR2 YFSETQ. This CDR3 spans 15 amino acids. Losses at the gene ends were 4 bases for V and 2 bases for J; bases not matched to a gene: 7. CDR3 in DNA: TGCGCCAGCAGCAACGGACAGGGCTCTCAAGAGACCCAGTACTTC. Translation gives CASSNGQGSQETQYF.

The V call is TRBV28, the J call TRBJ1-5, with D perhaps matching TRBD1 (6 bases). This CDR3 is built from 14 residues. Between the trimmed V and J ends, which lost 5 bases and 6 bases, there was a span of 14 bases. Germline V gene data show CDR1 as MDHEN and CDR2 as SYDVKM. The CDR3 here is CASSTGTFGQPQHF. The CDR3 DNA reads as TGTGCCAGCAGTACCGGGACATTCGGTCAGCCCCAGCATTTT.

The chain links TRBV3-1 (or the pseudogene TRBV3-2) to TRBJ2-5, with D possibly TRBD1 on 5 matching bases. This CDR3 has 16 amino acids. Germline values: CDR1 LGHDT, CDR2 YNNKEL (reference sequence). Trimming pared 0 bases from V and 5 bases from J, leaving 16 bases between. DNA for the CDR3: TGTGCCAGCAGCCAAGATCTTAGTAGGGGTTGGGAGACCCAGTACTTC. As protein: CASSQDLSRGWETQYF.

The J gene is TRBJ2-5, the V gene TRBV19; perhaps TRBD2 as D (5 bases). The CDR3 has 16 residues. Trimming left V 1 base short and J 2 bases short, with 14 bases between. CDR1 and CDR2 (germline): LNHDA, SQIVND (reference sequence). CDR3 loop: CASSIVSRRRQETQYF. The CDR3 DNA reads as TGTGCCAGTAGTATAGTTAGCAGGAGGAGGCAAGAGACCCAGTACTTC.